Described below is a single TCR beta chain sequence and its context. TCRdb keeps only in-frame clones here, not all; method: immunoSEQ multiplex PCR. The sample carries about 2.5 million clones, just under 95% recorded once. This entry belongs to a study of shared clonotypes between healthy human individuals. As for the study in general: Three men and a couple of women, aged 18 to 49, were donors.

The CDR3 contains 13 residues. Germline V lookup: CDR1 MNHEY, CDR2 SVGAGI. Trimming cost V 4 bases and J 8 bases, with 11 bases left between them. The sequence was collected from a man in his late teens or twenties in good health. Some clones in this sample may be carry-over from other donors' samples. What was sequenced was naive CD4+ T cells from PBMCs. Subset indicated: CD45RA+ positively selected. The chain is built from TRBV6-5 and TRBJ2-2; D may be TRBD2 (5 bases). CDR3 bases: TGTGCCAGCAGTTCGCGGGTCGGTGGGGAGCTGTTTTTT. It specifies CASSSRVGGELFF.